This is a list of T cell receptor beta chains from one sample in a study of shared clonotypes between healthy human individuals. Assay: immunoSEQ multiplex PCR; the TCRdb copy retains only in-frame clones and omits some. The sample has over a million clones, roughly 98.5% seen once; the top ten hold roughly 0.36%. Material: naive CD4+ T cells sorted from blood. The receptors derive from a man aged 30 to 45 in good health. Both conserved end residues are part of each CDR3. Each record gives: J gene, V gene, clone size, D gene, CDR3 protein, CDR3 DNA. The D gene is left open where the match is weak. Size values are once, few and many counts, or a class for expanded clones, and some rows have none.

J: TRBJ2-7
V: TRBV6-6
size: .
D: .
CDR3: CASSYSMPGDEQYF
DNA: TGTGCCAGCAGTTACTCGATGCCTGGGGACGAGCAGTACTTC

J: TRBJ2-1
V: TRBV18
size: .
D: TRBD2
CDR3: CASSPGEWGLGLAYNEQFF
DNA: TGTGCCAGCTCACCGGGGGAGTGGGGGCTAGGACTAGCGTACAATGAGCAGTTCTTC

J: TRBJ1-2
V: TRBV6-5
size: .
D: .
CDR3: CASKLEGGLGYGYTF
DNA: TGTGCCAGCAAATTAGAGGGGGGGCTAGGGTATGGCTACACCTTC

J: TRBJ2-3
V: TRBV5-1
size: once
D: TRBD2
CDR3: CASSLSLAGLDTQYF
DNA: TGCGCCAGCAGCTTGTCTCTAGCGGGTTTAGATACGCAGTATTTT

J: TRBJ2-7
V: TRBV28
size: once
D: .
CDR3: CASKGPPGNHEQYF
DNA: TGTGCCAGCAAGGGGCCCCCGGGGAACCACGAGCAGTACTTC

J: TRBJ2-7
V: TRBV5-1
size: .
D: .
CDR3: CASSGPGRGAHEQYF
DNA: TGCGCCAGCAGCGGTCCCGGCAGGGGAGCCCACGAGCAGTACTTC

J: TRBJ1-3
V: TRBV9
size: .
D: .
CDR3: CASSTRDTLGNTIYF
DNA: TGTGCCAGCAGCACCCGGGACACCCTAGGAAACACCATATATTTT

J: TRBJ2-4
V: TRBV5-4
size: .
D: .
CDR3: CASSTTGGARGNIQYF
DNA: TGTGCCAGCAGCACCACAGGGGGGGCTAGGGGCAACATTCAGTACTTC

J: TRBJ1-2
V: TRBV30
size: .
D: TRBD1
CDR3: CAWSQDRLYGYTF
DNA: TGTGCCTGGAGCCAGGACAGGCTCTATGGCTACACCTTC

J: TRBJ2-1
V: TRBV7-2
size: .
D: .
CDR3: CASSLSEVGRYNEQFF
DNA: TGTGCCAGCAGCTTATCAGAGGTGGGGAGGTACAATGAGCAGTTCTTC

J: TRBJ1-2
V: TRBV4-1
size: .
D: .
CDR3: CASSRSWGSEEGYTF
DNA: TGCGCCAGCAGCCGCTCATGGGGGTCGGAGGAGGGCTACACCTTC

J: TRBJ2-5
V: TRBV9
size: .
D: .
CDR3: CASSGGQYQETQYF
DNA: TGTGCCAGCAGCGGTGGGCAGTACCAAGAGACCCAGTACTTC

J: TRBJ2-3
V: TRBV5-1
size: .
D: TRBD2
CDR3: CASSFWTSGITDTQYF
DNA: TGCGCCAGCAGCTTTTGGACTAGCGGGATCACAGATACGCAGTATTTT

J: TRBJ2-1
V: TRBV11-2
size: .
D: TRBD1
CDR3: CASGTGGYEQFF
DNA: TGTGCCAGCGGAACAGGGGGCTATGAGCAGTTCTTC

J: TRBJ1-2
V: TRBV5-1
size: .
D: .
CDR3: CASSLERGNGYTF
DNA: TGCGCCAGCAGCTTGGAGAGGGGAAACGGCTACACCTTC

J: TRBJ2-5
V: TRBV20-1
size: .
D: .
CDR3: CSARDFETQYF
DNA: TGCAGTGCTAGAGATTTCGAGACCCAGTACTTC

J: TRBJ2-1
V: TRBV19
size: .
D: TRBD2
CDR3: CATRLAGGFDNEQFF
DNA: TGTGCCACCCGACTAGCGGGAGGCTTCGACAATGAGCAGTTCTTC

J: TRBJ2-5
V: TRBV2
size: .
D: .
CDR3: CASSDHQFKETQYF
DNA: TGTGCCAGCAGTGATCACCAATTTAAAGAGACCCAGTACTTC

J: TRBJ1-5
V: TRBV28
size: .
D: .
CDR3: CASFNSYSNQPQHF
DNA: TGTGCCAGCTTCAATTCGTATAGCAATCAGCCCCAGCATTTT

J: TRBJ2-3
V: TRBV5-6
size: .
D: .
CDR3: CASSLLGADTQYF
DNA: TGTGCCAGCAGCTTGTTGGGGGCCGATACGCAGTATTTT

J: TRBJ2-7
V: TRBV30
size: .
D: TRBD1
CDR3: CAWRGTGYRFEQYF
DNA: TGTGCCTGGAGGGGGACAGGGTATCGTTTCGAGCAGTACTTC

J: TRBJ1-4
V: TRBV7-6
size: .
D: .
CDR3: CASSLGAGVATNEKLFF
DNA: TGTGCCAGCAGCTTAGGAGCGGGAGTTGCAACTAATGAAAAACTGTTTTTT

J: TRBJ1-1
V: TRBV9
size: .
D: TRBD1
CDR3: CASSVDPRWAGGTEAFF
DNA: TGTGCCAGCAGCGTAGATCCCAGGTGGGCAGGGGGCACTGAAGCTTTCTTT

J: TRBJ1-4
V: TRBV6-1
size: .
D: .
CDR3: CASSEFGPAGYEKLFF
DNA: TGTGCCAGCAGTGAATTTGGTCCCGCGGGGTACGAAAAACTGTTTTTT

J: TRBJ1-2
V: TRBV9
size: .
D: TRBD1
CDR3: CASSVDNRGRSDGYTF
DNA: TGTGCCAGCAGCGTAGATAACAGGGGTCGGTCGGATGGCTACACCTTC

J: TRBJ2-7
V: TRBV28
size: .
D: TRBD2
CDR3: CASSAIAGLAYEQYF
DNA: TGTGCCAGCAGTGCGATAGCGGGGTTAGCCTACGAGCAGTACTTC

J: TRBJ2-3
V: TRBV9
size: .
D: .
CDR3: CASSVAMTDTQYF
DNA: TGTGCCAGCAGCGTAGCTATGACAGATACGCAGTATTTT

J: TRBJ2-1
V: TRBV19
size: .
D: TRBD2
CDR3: CASSRAGASNEQFF
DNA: TGTGCCAGTAGTAGGGCGGGAGCATCCAATGAGCAGTTCTTC

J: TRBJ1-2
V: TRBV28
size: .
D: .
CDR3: CASSVPRHQYNYGYTF
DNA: TGTGCCAGCAGTGTACCAAGACACCAGTACAACTATGGCTACACCTTC

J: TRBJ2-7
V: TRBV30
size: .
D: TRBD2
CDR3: CAWSALMGGEQYF
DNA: TGTGCCTGGAGTGCACTAATGGGGGGGGAGCAGTACTTC

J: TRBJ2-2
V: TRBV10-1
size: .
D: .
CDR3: CASSGENTGELFF
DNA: TGCGCCAGCAGTGGTGAGAACACCGGGGAGCTGTTTTTT

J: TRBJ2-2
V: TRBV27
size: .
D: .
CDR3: CASRPHRAVNTGELFF
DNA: TGTGCCAGCAGACCCCATCGAGCGGTGAACACCGGGGAGCTGTTTTTT

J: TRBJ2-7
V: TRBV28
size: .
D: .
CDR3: CASSQSGDWQYF
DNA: TGTGCCAGCAGCCAGTCAGGTGATTGGCAGTACTTC

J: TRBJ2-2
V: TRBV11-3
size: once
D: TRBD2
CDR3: CASSSSGANTGELFF
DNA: TGTGCCAGCAGCTCTAGCGGGGCGAACACCGGGGAGCTGTTTTTT

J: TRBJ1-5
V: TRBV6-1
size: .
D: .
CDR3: CASSVGTPSGDQPQHF
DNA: TGTGCCAGCAGTGTCGGGACGCCCTCGGGGGATCAGCCCCAGCATTTT

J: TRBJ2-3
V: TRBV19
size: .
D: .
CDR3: CASAVGRAADTQYF
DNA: TGTGCCAGTGCGGTGGGTCGGGCGGCAGATACGCAGTATTTT

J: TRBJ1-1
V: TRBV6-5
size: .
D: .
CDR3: CASSYSRLSRPAFF
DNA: TGTGCCAGCAGTTACTCGAGATTATCGCGGCCGGCTTTCTTT

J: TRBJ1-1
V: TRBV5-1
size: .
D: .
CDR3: CASSSTGLGTEAFF
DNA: TGCGCCAGCAGTTCAACAGGGTTAGGCACTGAAGCTTTCTTT

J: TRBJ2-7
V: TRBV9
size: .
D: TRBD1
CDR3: CASSAGGAGGAGEQYF
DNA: TGTGCCAGCAGTGCCGGTGGGGCAGGGGGCGCGGGTGAGCAGTACTTC

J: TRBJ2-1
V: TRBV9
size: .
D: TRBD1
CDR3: CASSPPDSTGAYNEQFF
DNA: TGTGCCAGCAGCCCACCGGATAGTACAGGGGCCTACAATGAGCAGTTCTTC

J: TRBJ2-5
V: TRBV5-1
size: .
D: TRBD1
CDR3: CASSEGQGAETQYF
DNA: TGCGCCAGCAGCGAGGGACAGGGGGCAGAGACCCAGTACTTC

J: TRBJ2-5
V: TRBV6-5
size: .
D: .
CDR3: CASSYRGETQYF
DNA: TGTGCCAGCAGTTACCGAGGGGAGACCCAGTACTTC

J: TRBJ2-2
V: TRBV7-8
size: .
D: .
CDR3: CASSSLSGELFF
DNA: TGTGCCAGCAGCTCCCTTTCCGGGGAGCTGTTTTTT

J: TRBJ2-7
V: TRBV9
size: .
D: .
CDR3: CASSVAPAESSYEQYF
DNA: TGTGCCAGCAGCGTAGCTCCGGCGGAGAGCTCCTACGAGCAGTACTTC

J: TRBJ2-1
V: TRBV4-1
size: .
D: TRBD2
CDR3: CASSQVVPGTSLRSNEQFF
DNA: TGCGCCAGCAGCCAAGTTGTCCCTGGGACTAGCCTCCGTAGCAATGAGCAGTTCTTC

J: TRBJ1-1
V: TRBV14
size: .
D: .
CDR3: CASSQEIHSLTEAFF
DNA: TGTGCCAGCAGCCAAGAAATACACAGCCTCACTGAAGCTTTCTTT

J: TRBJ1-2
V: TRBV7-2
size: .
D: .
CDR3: CASSPFSRTGNYGYTF
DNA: TGTGCCAGCAGCCCCTTCTCAAGGACGGGGAACTATGGCTACACCTTC

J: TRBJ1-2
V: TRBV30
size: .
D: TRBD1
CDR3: CAAAGQVYGYTF
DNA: TGTGCGGCGGCGGGACAGGTCTATGGCTACACCTTC

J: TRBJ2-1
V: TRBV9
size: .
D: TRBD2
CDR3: CASSATSGSYNEQFF
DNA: TGTGCCAGCAGCGCAACTAGCGGGAGTTACAATGAGCAGTTCTTC

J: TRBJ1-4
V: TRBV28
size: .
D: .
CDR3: CASSFPTATNEKLFF
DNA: TGTGCCAGCAGTTTCCCTACTGCAACTAATGAAAAACTGTTTTTT

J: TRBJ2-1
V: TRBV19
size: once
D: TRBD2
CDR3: CASAGTSLNEQFF
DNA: TGTGCCAGTGCCGGGACTAGCTTAAATGAGCAGTTCTTC

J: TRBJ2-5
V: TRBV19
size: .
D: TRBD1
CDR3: CASSIGGGLQETQYF
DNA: TGTGCCAGTAGTATAGGAGGGGGCCTACAAGAGACCCAGTACTTC

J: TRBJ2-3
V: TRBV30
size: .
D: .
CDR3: CAWSVQRPSRATDTQYF
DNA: TGTGCCTGGAGTGTACAACGTCCCAGCCGGGCCACAGATACGCAGTATTTT

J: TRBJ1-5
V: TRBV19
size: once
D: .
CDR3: CASSIMGKPYSNQPQHF
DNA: TGTGCCAGTAGTATTATGGGGAAGCCATATAGCAATCAGCCCCAGCATTTT

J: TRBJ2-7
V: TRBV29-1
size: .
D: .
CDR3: CSVGPLRSEQYF
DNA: TGCAGCGTTGGCCCCCTAAGGAGCGAGCAGTACTTC

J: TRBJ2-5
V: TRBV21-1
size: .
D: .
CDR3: CASSKARVSGRVVRETQYF
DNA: TGTGCCAGCAGCAAAGCGCGGGTTAGCGGAAGGGTAGTCCGAGAGACCCAGTACTTC

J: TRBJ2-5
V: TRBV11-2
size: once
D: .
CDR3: CASSSHPEETQYF
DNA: TGTGCCAGCAGCTCGCATCCCGAAGAGACCCAGTACTTC

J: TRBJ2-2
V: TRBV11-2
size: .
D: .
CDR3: CASSLRPPQTGELFF
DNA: TGTGCCAGCAGCTTACGGCCTCCACAGACCGGGGAGCTGTTTTTT

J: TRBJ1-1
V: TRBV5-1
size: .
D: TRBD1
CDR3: CASSLEFSTGVLNTEAFF
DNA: TGCGCCAGCAGCTTGGAGTTTTCGACAGGGGTATTGAACACTGAAGCTTTCTTT

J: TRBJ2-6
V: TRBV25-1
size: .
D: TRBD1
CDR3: CASSGRGPFSGANVLTF
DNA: TGTGCCAGCAGTGGCAGGGGGCCCTTCTCTGGGGCCAACGTCCTGACTTTC